A selection of T cell receptor beta chains follows, all from one sample in a study of CD8 T cells in ankylosing spondylitis. From the 5' RACE reads, TCRdb called clonotypes with MiXCR, one entry per CDR3 protein. Counted here are some 840,000 distinct CDR3 sequences, approximately 12% occurring once; the ten biggest clones make up around 0.51%. What was sequenced was blood, either unsorted or a sorted T cell fraction (not recorded which). Every receptor here comes from a male donor with ankylosing spondylitis. CDR3s include the opening cysteine and the closing phenylalanine or tryptophan. Fields, in order: CDR3 DNA, CDR3 protein, J gene, V gene, clone size, D gene. A D gene is named only where the DNA matches it firmly. Clone size, where shown, is once, few, many, or a class for clones that have expanded.

cdr3_nt: TGTGCCATCAGTACAGAGACTAACTATGGCTACACCTTC
cdr3_aa: CAISTETNYGYTF
j_call: TRBJ1-2
v_call: TRBV10-3
clone_size: few
d_call: -

cdr3_nt: TGTGCCAGCAGTCTCGGACTAGCGGGAGGGCAACTCCCTGAGGAGACCCAGTACTTC
cdr3_aa: CASSLGLAGGQLPEETQYF
j_call: TRBJ2-5
v_call: TRBV2
clone_size: -
d_call: TRBD2

cdr3_nt: TGTGCCAGCAGCTTAGGGACTAGCGGAAGTTACACCGGGGAGCTGTTTTTT
cdr3_aa: CASSLGTSGSYTGELFF
j_call: TRBJ2-2
v_call: TRBV11-3
clone_size: many
d_call: TRBD2

cdr3_nt: TGTGCCAGCAGCTTAGCGGGACAGGGTAACGTTGAGCAGTTCTTC
cdr3_aa: CASSLAGQGNVEQFF
j_call: TRBJ2-1
v_call: TRBV7-2
clone_size: few
d_call: TRBD1

cdr3_nt: TGTGCCAGCAGCTTGAGGACCACTAACACCGGGGAGCTGTTTTTT
cdr3_aa: CASSLRTTNTGELFF
j_call: TRBJ2-2
v_call: TRBV5-5
clone_size: many
d_call: -

cdr3_nt: TGCGCCAGCAGCCATGGCCAGTCCAGACGGCAAGAGACCCAGTACTTC
cdr3_aa: CASSHGQSRRQETQYF
j_call: TRBJ2-5
v_call: TRBV5-1
clone_size: -
d_call: -

cdr3_nt: TGCGCCAGCAGCTTCGAACAGCGGGAGGGCCGTGGCACCGGGGAGCTGTTTTTT
cdr3_aa: CASSFEQREGRGTGELFF
j_call: TRBJ2-2
v_call: TRBV5-1
clone_size: -
d_call: TRBD2

cdr3_nt: TGTGCCAGCATAACTAGCGGGAGCTACGAGCAGTACTTC
cdr3_aa: CASITSGSYEQYF
j_call: TRBJ2-7
v_call: TRBV28
clone_size: few
d_call: TRBD2

cdr3_nt: TGTGCCAGCAGCCTGTCGCCCCCGGGCCCCAAGGTTGGCTACACCTTC
cdr3_aa: CASSLSPPGPKVGYTF
j_call: TRBJ1-2
v_call: TRBV3-1
clone_size: -
d_call: -

cdr3_nt: TGTGCCAGCCTACACCCTCTAACGGGAGGGGTCGGCAACGTCCTGACTTTC
cdr3_aa: CASLHPLTGGVGNVLTF
j_call: TRBJ2-6
v_call: TRBV21-1
clone_size: -
d_call: -

cdr3_nt: TGTGCCAGCAGTTCCCGGGCAGTCTATGGCTACACCTTC
cdr3_aa: CASSSRAVYGYTF
j_call: TRBJ1-2
v_call: TRBV12-3/TRBV12-4
clone_size: many
d_call: -